The entry below describes one T cell receptor beta chain. The entry originates in a study of cytomegalovirus exposure and HLA in healthy donors. The primer mix had 60 Vbeta and 13 Jbeta primers. The method was immunoSEQ multiplex PCR; TCRdb's version includes in-frame clones alone and lacks a portion of them. The sample data list roughly 62,000 clones. The TCR comes from a male donor in good health and CMV-seronegative. Sequencing was performed on PBMCs.

The CDR3 nucleotides are TGTGCCAGCAGCGTAGTGGCAGAAGTTAACTATGGCTACACCTTC. This translates into CASSVVAEVNYGYTF. The rearrangement links TRBV9 to TRBJ1-2; D call uncertain. V lost 0 bases to trimming and J lost 1 base, with 10 bases between them. The CDR3 length is 15 residues. Germline V lookup: CDR1 SGDLS, CDR2 YYNGEE.